This T cell receptor beta chain was recovered during a study of blood T cell dynamics during melanoma immunotherapy (TCRdb year 2020). Notes on the research overall: Patients with metastatic melanoma were treated with first-line pembrolizumab or nivolumab plus ipilimumab as standard of care in the United Kingdom. To find early correlates of response, peripheral T cell receptor repertoires were profiled in metastatic melanoma patients before and after one cycle of checkpoint inhibitor therapy. A training cohort was formed from consecutive patients, and a further independent group of patients from the same centre was pooled into an external validation set. Here is what the overall study found, with its caveats: The study could not determine whether the T cell clones driving repertoire changes were melanoma-specific or reflected general immune activation. The relatively small sample size was recognized as a factor that could limit how well the results generalize. Patients who later achieved disease control showed a bifurcated PBMC repertoire reorganization at W3, with increased clonality or increased diversity, unlike progressors.

Note on this clone: Its antigen is still unknown. Within one base of it there is no much larger clone, and no base qualities were kept. Other nucleotide sequences from this sample produce the same CDR3.

For every bulk PBMC sample, a fixed 350 ng of DNA was loaded. Following the manufacturer instructions, the immunoSEQ TCRb Assay kit was used to amplify TCR beta CDR3 sequences from genomic DNA. The KAPA Library Quantification Kit for Illumina platforms was used to quantify the pooled libraries by qPCR. Pooled libraries were sequenced on an Illumina NextSeq 500, clustered at about 0.6-1.2 pM. Per the original workflow: TCR data were analyzed using immunoSEQ ANALYZER and the R LymphoSeq package. A rearrangement efficiency score was calculated as productive divided by the sum of productive and non-productive CDR3 sequences. Clonality was assessed using the Gini coefficient and diversity using the Renyi index at alpha=1, with pairwise comparisons between timepoints within each patient. In LymphoSeq, clonal relatedness was computed using an edit distance of 3, and repertoire similarity was computed using the Bhattacharyya coefficient. To classify response, a linear discriminant analysis based on week-3 changes in clonality and diversity was built with the R MASS and caret packages. The table was pulled from immuneACCESS by TCRdb, which kept in-frame rearrangements only. Such tables lose some clones; where checked, under half of the loss comes from unresolved V genes, and the rest has no known cause. V and J calls and clone size are those listed in that table; D and trimming were worked out from the DNA. The sample profile shows 8,500 to 11,000 clones; approximately 86% of them were found once. The leading ten clones occupy about 3.8% of the sample.

Trimming at the junction amounts to 5 bases on V and 6 bases on J, and the germline ends lie 18 bases apart. The CDR3 holds 15 amino acids from the cysteine to the phenylalanine. Just the 45-base CDR3 DNA is kept, in frame starting at base 1. CDR1 SEHNR and CDR2 FQNEAQ were looked up in the germline V gene (reference sequence). This specimen's time point label, per the study, means: week 3, after first cycle of checkpoint inhibitor. Blood samples were collected before treatment (T0) and at week 3 (W3), after the first cycle of checkpoint blockade. Except for two patients with rapid clinical progression, response was assessed 12 weeks after the first infusion by RECIST 1.1; disease control meant complete response, partial response or stable disease. Patients with prior systemic cancer treatment, concomitant immunosuppressant therapy or synchronous other active malignancies were excluded. TCR beta was sequenced in both bulk PBMC and plasma cell-free DNA in order to track circulating cells as well as T cell turnover. Lymphoprep and SepMate tubes were used to isolate PBMC from blood, and red cell lysis was then performed. QIAamp DNA Blood Mini kits were used to extract DNA from PBMC and sorted T cell subsets.

The sequence is built from TRBV7-9 and TRBJ2-3; perhaps TRBD1 is the D gene, with 5 bases matching. This TCR was sampled from a human donor with melanoma. The sequences come from blood, collected from a patient treated with checkpoint blockade. The nucleotide sequence is given as TGTGCCAGCAGCCCTCCCGTCAGGGCAAGGGATACGCAGTATTTT. Its translation reads: CASSPPVRARDTQYF.